This T cell receptor beta chain was documented in a study of human T cells and chemical hapten exposure. Study summary: Small differences in pooled library volume mainly drove the variation in TCR yields per sample.

Separate cDNA molecules received unique molecular identifiers, which the library attached to them. Per the original data handling: Individual samples carried between roughly 23,224 and 700,000 TCRs, with approximately 100,000 as the median. MiXCR, run by TCRdb on the RACE reads, gives a single entry per CDR3 protein. These V and J calls are TCRdb output, not the study's own analysis. The sample gives 49,000 or so distinct CDR3 sequences, roughly 4.5% of which show up once; around 5.5% is in the top ten. Time point reported: healthy volunteer bleed at 2 weeks. The authors extracted total RNA from unfractionated whole blood. The junction had 16 bases not matched to a gene; V was cut back by 3 bases and J by 3 bases. This CDR3 is built from 18 residues. Germline CDR1 MDHEN, CDR2 SYDVKM. This clonotype came up a few times. Its target is not known. Overall study results and limits: Among TCRs, those above 1 in 1000 frequency were unaffected by DPC sensitization.

The sequenced material came from whole blood. The TCR was taken from a human donor in good health. Some clones in this sample may be carry-over from other donors' samples. The chain carries TRBV28 and TRBJ2-7, with 8 bases identical to TRBD1. CDR3 loop: CASSFWPASDRGDYEQYF. The DNA of the CDR3 is TGTGCCAGCAGTTTCTGGCCTGCAAGCGACAGGGGAGACTACGAGCAGTACTTC.